The sequence of this TCR beta chain was determined in a study of CD8 T cells in ankylosing spondylitis. General study results and limits: Both synovial fluid and blood in reactive arthritis had previously been reported to carry some motif variants. Significant enrichment of disease-linked clones was reported in matched ankylosing spondylitis synovial fluid. Among TCR beta sequences, a motif of eight highly homologous variants appeared characteristic of ankylosing spondylitis blood.

Quantitative molecular-barcoded 5'-RACE generated the TCR beta libraries. Via MiXCR, TCRdb re-called the 5' RACE reads, giving one row per CDR3 protein. The sample holds around 300,000 distinct CDR3 sequences, around 21% seen once. In the case of this clonotype: What it recognizes is unknown.

This receptor was identified in a female donor with ankylosing spondylitis or in good health (not recorded which). Sequenced: blood, either unsorted or a sorted T cell fraction (not recorded which).

The CDR3 DNA reads as TGTGCCAGCAGCTTAGACAGAGGGCCAGCGGAGACCCAGTACTTC. Amino acids: CASSLDRGPAETQYF. The rearrangement uses TRBV7-2 and TRBJ2-5; D might be TRBD2 (5 bases). With 1 base removed from V and 5 bases from J, the gap between germline ends came to 14 bases. The length of the CDR3 is 15 residues. Per the germline V gene, CDR1 is SGHTA and CDR2 is FQGNSA.